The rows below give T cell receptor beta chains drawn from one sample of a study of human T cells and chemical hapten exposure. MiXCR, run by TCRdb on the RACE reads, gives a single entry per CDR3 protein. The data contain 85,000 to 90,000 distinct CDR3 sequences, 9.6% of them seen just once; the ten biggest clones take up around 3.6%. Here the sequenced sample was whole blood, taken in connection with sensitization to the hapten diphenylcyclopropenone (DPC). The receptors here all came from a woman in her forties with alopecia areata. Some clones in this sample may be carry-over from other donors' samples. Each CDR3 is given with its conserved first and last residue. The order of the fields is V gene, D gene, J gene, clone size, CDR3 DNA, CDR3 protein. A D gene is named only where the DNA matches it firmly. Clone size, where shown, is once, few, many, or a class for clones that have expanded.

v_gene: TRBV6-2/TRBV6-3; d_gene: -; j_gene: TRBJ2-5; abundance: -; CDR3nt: TGTGCCGGACGCAAGAGGGGGGTGGAGACCCAGTACTTC; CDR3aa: CAGRKRGVETQYF
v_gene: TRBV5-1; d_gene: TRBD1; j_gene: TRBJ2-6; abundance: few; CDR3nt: TGCGCCAGCGGGACAGGGTCTGGGGCCAACGTCCTGACTTTC; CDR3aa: CASGTGSGANVLTF
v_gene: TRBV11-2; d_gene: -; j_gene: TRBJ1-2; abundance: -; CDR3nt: TGTGCCAGCAGCTTAGTGGGTATCGATGGCTACACCTTC; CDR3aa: CASSLVGIDGYTF
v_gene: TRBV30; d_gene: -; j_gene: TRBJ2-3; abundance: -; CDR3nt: TGTGCCTGGAGTCTGGGGGCAGATACGCAGTATTTT; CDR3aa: CAWSLGADTQYF
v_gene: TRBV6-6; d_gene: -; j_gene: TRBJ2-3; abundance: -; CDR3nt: TGTGCCAGCAGCGTCCCAGGGGGGGATACGCAGTATTTT; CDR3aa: CASSVPGGDTQYF
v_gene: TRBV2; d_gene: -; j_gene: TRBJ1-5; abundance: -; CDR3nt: TGTGCCAGCAGTCGAGACAGTAGCAATCAGCCCCAGCATTTT; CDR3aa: CASSRDSSNQPQHF
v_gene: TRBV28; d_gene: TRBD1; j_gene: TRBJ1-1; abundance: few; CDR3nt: TGTGCCAGCAGTTTGGACAGGGGGCGGATGAACACTGAAGCTTTCTTT; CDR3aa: CASSLDRGRMNTEAFF
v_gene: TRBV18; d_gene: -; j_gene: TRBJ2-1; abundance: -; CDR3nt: TGTGCCAGCTCACGGACGGGGACGTCAGGGTCCAATGAGCAGTTCTTC; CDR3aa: CASSRTGTSGSNEQFF
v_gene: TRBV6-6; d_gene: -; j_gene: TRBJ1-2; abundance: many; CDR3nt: TGTGCCAGCAGTTACAATCCGGTCTATGGCTACACCTTC; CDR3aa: CASSYNPVYGYTF
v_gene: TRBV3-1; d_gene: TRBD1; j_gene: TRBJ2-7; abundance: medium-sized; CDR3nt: TGTGCCAGCAGTCCGACAGGGTTAAAGCAGTACTTC; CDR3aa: CASSPTGLKQYF
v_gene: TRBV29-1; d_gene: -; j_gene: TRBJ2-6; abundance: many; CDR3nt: TGCAGCGTTGAAGGGTGGGACCTCTCTGGGGCCAACGTCCTGACTTTC; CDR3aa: CSVEGWDLSGANVLTF
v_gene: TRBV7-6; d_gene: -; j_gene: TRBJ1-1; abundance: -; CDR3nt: TGTGCCAGCCGAGCAGGGGTAAACACTGAAGCTTTCTTT; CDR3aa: CASRAGVNTEAFF
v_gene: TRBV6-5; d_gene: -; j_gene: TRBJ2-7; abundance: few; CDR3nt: TGTGCCAGCAGTTACTCGAACGCATCCCCCCACCTAGACTTC; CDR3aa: CASSYSNASPHLDF
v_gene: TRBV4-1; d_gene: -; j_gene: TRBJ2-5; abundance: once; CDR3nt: TGCGCCAGCAGCCAAGATCCGGCGGAGACCCAGTACTTC; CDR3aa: CASSQDPAETQYF
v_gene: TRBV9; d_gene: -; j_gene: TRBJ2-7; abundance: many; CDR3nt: TGTGCCAGCAGCGCGGGGGCAAGCGGTAACTACGAGCAGTACTTC; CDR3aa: CASSAGASGNYEQYF
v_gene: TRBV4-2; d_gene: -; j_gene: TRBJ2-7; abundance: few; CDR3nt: TGTGCCAGCAGCCAAGAACGCAGGGGCTACGAGCAGTACTTC; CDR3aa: CASSQERRGYEQYF
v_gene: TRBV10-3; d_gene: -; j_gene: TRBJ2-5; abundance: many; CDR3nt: TGTGCCATCGGCGAGGGGGGGTGGTACCAAGAGACCCAGTACTTC; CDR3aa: CAIGEGGWYQETQYF
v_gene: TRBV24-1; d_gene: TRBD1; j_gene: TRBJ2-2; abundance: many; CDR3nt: TGTGCCACCAGCCGGGACAGGGGGCTGAACACCGGGGAGCTGTTTTTT; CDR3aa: CATSRDRGLNTGELFF
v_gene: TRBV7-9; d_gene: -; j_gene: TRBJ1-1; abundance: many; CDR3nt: TGTGCCAGCAGCTTCAGTCCCAGGAGCACTGAAGCTTTCTTT; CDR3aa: CASSFSPRSTEAFF
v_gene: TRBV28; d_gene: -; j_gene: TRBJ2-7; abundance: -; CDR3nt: TGTGCCAGCAGTTTACTGTCGGAATCCTACGAGCAGTACTTC; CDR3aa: CASSLLSESYEQYF
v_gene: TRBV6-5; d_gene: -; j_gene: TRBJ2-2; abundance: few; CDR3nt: TGTGCCAGCAGCCCCGAGTCCGGGGAGCTGTTTTTT; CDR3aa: CASSPESGELFF
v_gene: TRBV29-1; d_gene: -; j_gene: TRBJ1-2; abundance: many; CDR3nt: TGCAGCGTTGCCGCAGGGCCCAACTATGGCTACACCTTC; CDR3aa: CSVAAGPNYGYTF
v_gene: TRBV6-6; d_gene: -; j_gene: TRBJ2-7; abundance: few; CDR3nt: TGTGCCAGCAGTTACACAGAAGACTACGAGCAGTACTTC; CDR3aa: CASSYTEDYEQYF
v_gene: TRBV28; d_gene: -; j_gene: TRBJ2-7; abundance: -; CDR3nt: TGTGCCACCGCCCGGGATTACGAGCAGTACTTC; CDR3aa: CATARDYEQYF
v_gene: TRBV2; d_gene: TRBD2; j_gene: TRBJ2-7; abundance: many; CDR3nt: TGTGCCAGCAAACCGGGACTAGCGGTTCCCTACGAGCAGTACTTC; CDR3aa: CASKPGLAVPYEQYF
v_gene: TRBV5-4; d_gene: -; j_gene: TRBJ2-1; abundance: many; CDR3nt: TGTGCCAGCAGCTCCTATGCGGACCCAGTAGGTTACAATGAGCAGTTCTTC; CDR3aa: CASSSYADPVGYNEQFF
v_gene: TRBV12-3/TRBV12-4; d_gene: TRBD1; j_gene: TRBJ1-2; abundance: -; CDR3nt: TGTGCCAGCAGCCTGAGGACAGGCACAACGGGCTACACCTTC; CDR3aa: CASSLRTGTTGYTF
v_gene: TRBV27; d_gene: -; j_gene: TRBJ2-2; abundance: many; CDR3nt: TGTGCCAGCAGTTTGGAAGGGGCCAGGAACACCGGGGAGCTGTTTTTT; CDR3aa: CASSLEGARNTGELFF
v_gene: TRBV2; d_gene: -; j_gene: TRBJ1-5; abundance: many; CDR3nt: TGTGCCAGCAGAACGACCCACGGTGATCAGCCCCAGCATTTT; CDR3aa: CASRTTHGDQPQHF
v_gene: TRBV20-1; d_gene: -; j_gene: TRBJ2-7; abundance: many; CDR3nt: TGCAGTGCCCGCGATGTAGGGAGTGACTATAACGAGCAGTACTTC; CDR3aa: CSARDVGSDYNEQYF
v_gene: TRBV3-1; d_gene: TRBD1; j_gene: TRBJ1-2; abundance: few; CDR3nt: TGTGCCAGCAGCCAAGAAGACAGGGCCAACTATGGCTACACCTTC; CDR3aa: CASSQEDRANYGYTF
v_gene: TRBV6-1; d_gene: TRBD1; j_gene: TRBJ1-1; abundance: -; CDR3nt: TGTGCCAGCAGTGAGGGACAGGGAGGCAACATGAACACTGAAGCTTTCTTT; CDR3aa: CASSEGQGGNMNTEAFF
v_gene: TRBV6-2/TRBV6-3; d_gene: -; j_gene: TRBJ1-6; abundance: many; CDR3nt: TGTGCCAGCAGTCGACTGACAGGATTAAATTCACCCCTCCACTTT; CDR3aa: CASSRLTGLNSPLHF
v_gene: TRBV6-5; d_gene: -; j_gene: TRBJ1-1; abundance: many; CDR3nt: TGTGCCAGCAGTCGGGCTCCGAGCACTGAAGCTTTCTTT; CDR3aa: CASSRAPSTEAFF
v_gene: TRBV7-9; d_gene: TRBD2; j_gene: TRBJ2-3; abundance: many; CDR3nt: TGTGCCAGCAGAACCCGGGACTACACAGATACGCAGTATTTT; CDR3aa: CASRTRDYTDTQYF
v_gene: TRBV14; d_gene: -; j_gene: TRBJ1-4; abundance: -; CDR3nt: TGTGCCAGCAGCCTTTCAGCGGGGATAAGTGAAAAACTGTTTTTT; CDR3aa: CASSLSAGISEKLFF
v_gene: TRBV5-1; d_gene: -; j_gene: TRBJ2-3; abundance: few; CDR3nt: TGCGCCAGCAGCCTGGTGGGCGGCCTCACAGATACGCAGTATTTT; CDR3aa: CASSLVGGLTDTQYF